These 4 T cell receptor beta chains share one sample of origin, sequenced in a study of Ad26.COV2.S vaccination and SARS-CoV-2 variants. Here immunoSEQ multiplex PCR was the method, and the copy in TCRdb shows in-frame clones only, minus some. The sample yields approximately 480,000 clones, around 88% seen once. This sample's treatment: roughly 18 received Ad26.COV2.S at low or high dose, single or two shots; 5 received placebo; per-sample allocation not given. Day 63 after the first vaccine or placebo injection was the time point for sampling. Here the sequenced sample was peripheral blood, taken in a trial of Ad26.COV2.S vaccine versus placebo. The receptors here all came from a person aged 18 to 59 who received the Ad26.COV2.S COVID-19 vaccine or a placebo.

This clone has just one count. The J gene is TRBJ2-2, the V gene TRBV11-2; D might be TRBD1 (6 bases). This CDR3 comprises 14 residues. Deletions cut 5 bases from V and 7 bases from J, with 14 bases between. The germline CDR1 and CDR2 sequences are SGHAT and FQNNGV. The CDR3 DNA is TGTGCCAGCAGCGTAACAGGGTCGGGCGGGGAGCTGTTTTTT. Translating gives CASSVTGSGGELFF.

CDR3 DNA: TGTGCCAGCAGTGACGAGGGGTTTGGGCACTTT. As protein: CASSDEGFGHF. The chain recombines TRBV2 with TRBJ1-6; possibly TRBD1 for D (5 bases). The CDR3 is made up of 11 amino acids. The germline V and J ends were trimmed by 3 bases and 19 bases, with 13 bases remaining between them. Per germline, CDR1 SNHLY and CDR2 FYNNEI.

The gene calls are TRBV30 and TRBJ1-6, with TRBD1 matching over 10 bases. CDR1 is GTSNPN and CDR2 is SVGIG in the germline V gene (reference sequence). The trim removed 8 bases at V and 7 bases at J, leaving 5 bases unmatched. The CDR3 has 13 residues. Written as DNA, the CDR3 is TGTGCCCTTCGGGGACAGGGGAATTCACCCCTCCACTTT. It is translated as CALRGQGNSPLHF.

The rearrangement uses TRBV29-1 and TRBJ2-3, with D possibly being TRBD1 or TRBD2 (5 bases each). Germline lookup yields CDR1 SQVTM and CDR2 ANQGSEA. The CDR3 runs to 15 residues. Between the trimmed V and J ends, which lost 4 bases and 3 bases, there was a span of 17 bases. CDR3 residues: CSVAALGVGTDTQYF. DNA of the CDR3: TGCAGCGTTGCCGCCCTGGGGGTAGGAACAGATACGCAGTATTTT.